A selection of T cell receptor beta chains follows, all from one sample in a study of cytomegalovirus exposure and HLA in healthy donors. Sequencing used immunoSEQ multiplex PCR; TCRdb keeps in-frame clones, though not all of them. The repertoire includes about 140,000 clones, about 76% of them detected once, and about 3% sits in the top ten. The sequencing sample was made of PBMCs. Receptors originate from a female donor in good health and CMV-seronegative. CDR3s include the opening cysteine and the closing phenylalanine or tryptophan. A D gene is named only where the DNA matches it firmly. Expanded clones get a size class; other rows say once, few or many, or leave the size out.

TRBV10-2	19	TRBD2	TRBJ2-2	.	CASSEWGGSGGADTGELFF	TGCGCCAGCAGTGAGTGGGGAGGGAGCGGGGGGGCGGACACCGGGGAGCTGTTTTTT
TRBV4-1	15	TRBD1	TRBJ2-5	.	CASSQEVPGQGWQYF	TGCGCCAGCAGCCAAGAAGTACCGGGACAGGGATGGCAGTACTTC
TRBV7-8	16	TRBD1	TRBJ1-3	.	CASSRAGQGFGNTIYF	TGTGCCAGCAGCCGGGCCGGACAGGGGTTTGGAAACACCATATATTTT
TRBV7-9	18	TRBD1	TRBJ2-2	.	CASSSRPGTGSDTGELFF	TGTGCCAGCAGCTCCCGTCCCGGGACAGGGTCGGACACCGGGGAGCTGTTTTTT
TRBV7-9	16	.	TRBJ2-4	.	CASSLDLPLAKNIQYF	TGTGCCAGCAGCTTAGACTTACCCTTAGCCAAAAACATTCAGTACTTC
TRBV5-4	13	.	TRBJ1-5	.	CASSLEGEGPQHF	TGTGCCAGCAGCTTGGAAGGGGAGGGGCCCCAGCATTTT
TRBV7-8	15	.	TRBJ1-2	.	CASSLLPGLIYGYTF	TGTGCCAGCAGCTTATTACCTGGACTGATCTATGGCTACACCTTC
TRBV7-6	13	TRBD2	TRBJ2-7	.	CASSLGGGYEQYF	TGTGCCAGCAGCCTCGGGGGGGGCTACGAGCAGTACTTC
TRBV5-6	16	.	TRBJ1-1	few	CASSPYTGSVNTEAFF	TGTGCCAGCAGCCCCTATACAGGGAGCGTGAACACTGAAGCTTTCTTT
TRBV10-3	11	.	TRBJ2-3	many	CAIRSGDTQYF	TGTGCCATCAGATCCGGGGATACGCAGTATTTT
TRBV6-5	15	.	TRBJ2-1	few	CASSYWGLDNNEQFF	TGTGCCAGCAGTTACTGGGGACTGGATAACAATGAGCAGTTCTTC
TRBV7-8	16	.	TRBJ2-1	.	CASSLVFLSDSTEQFF	TGTGCCAGCAGCTTAGTGTTCCTCTCAGACAGCACTGAGCAGTTCTTC
TRBV6-1	14	TRBD1	TRBJ2-7	.	CASSDRTGRVGQYF	TGTGCCAGCAGCGACAGGACAGGGCGGGTAGGGCAGTACTTC
TRBV27	13	TRBD2	TRBJ2-7	.	CASSFRGRGEQYF	TGTGCCAGCAGTTTTCGCGGGAGAGGCGAGCAGTACTTC
TRBV6-1	18	.	TRBJ1-2	.	CASSEAGFGYRVKDGYTF	TGTGCCAGCAGTGAAGCAGGGTTCGGTTACAGGGTAAAAGATGGCTACACCTTC
TRBV7-2	13	.	TRBJ2-7	.	CASSDDVLGVEYF	TGTGCCAGCAGCGACGACGTCCTCGGGGTCGAGTACTTC
TRBV10-1	13	TRBD1	TRBJ1-2	.	CASRDRGDIGYTF	TGCGCCAGCAGAGACAGGGGGGATATCGGCTACACCTTC
TRBV19	14	.	TRBJ1-2	few	CASSSDTSRDGYTF	TGTGCCAGTAGTAGTGATACCTCTCGGGATGGCTACACCTTC
TRBV4-1	19	TRBD1	TRBJ2-7	.	CASSQDALPGQGTKNEQYF	TGCGCCAGCAGCCAAGACGCGCTTCCGGGACAGGGAACGAAGAACGAGCAGTACTTC
TRBV6-4	23	TRBD2	TRBJ2-6	.	CASSDTGLAGGPSLGPGANVLTF	TGTGCCAGCAGTGACACGGGACTAGCGGGAGGGCCCTCTCTGGGGCCAGGGGCCAACGTCCTGACTTTC
TRBV2	15	TRBD1	TRBJ1-1	few	CASSEWDRGLSEAFF	TGTGCCAGCAGTGAATGGGACAGGGGGCTCTCTGAAGCTTTCTTT
TRBV6-5	15	.	TRBJ2-1	.	CASSYSGSSYNEQFF	TGTGCCAGCAGTTACTCGGGGAGCTCCTACAATGAGCAGTTCTTC
TRBV10-1	13	.	TRBJ2-5	.	CASSISLLGTQYF	TGCGCCAGCAGCATCTCACTACTTGGAACCCAGTACTTC
TRBV2	14	.	TRBJ1-4	few	CASSAGRGNEKLFF	TGTGCCAGCAGTGCGGGTAGAGGTAATGAAAAACTGTTTTTT
TRBV7-8	15	.	TRBJ1-5	.	CASSLHTQGNQPQHF	TGTGCCAGCAGCTTACACACGCAGGGCAATCAGCCCCAGCATTTT
TRBV9	14	.	TRBJ2-5	.	CASSPGTYAETQYF	TGTGCCAGCAGCCCAGGGACATACGCAGAGACCCAGTACTTC
TRBV5-1	15	.	TRBJ2-2	.	CASSFQGTNTGELFF	TGCGCCAGCAGCTTCCAGGGGACGAACACCGGGGAGCTGTTTTTT
TRBV18	16	TRBD1	TRBJ2-7	few	CASSPPLTGAPYEQYF	TGTGCCAGCTCACCTCCCTTGACAGGGGCTCCCTACGAGCAGTACTTC
TRBV11-2	16	TRBD2	TRBJ2-5	few	CASSLDLAGGQETQYF	TGTGCCAGCAGCTTAGATCTGGCGGGAGGTCAAGAGACCCAGTACTTC
TRBV4-1	15	TRBD2	TRBJ2-7	.	CASSQVRGGGYEQYF	TGCGCCAGCAGCCAAGTCCGGGGGGGAGGCTACGAGCAGTACTTC
TRBV19	15	TRBD1	TRBJ2-5	.	CASSIHRGTEETQYF	TGTGCCAGTAGTATCCACAGGGGGACGGAAGAGACCCAGTACTTC
TRBV19	13	TRBD1	TRBJ1-4	.	CASGQGAYEKLFF	TGTGCCAGTGGACAGGGGGCTTATGAAAAACTGTTTTTT
TRBV30	15	TRBD1	TRBJ2-5	.	CAWSVGTAGLASQYF	TGTGCCTGGAGTGTAGGGACAGCTGGCCTGGCATCGCAGTACTTC
TRBV7-9	12	.	TRBJ2-7	.	CASSTDSYEQYF	TGTGCCAGCAGCACCGACAGCTACGAGCAGTACTTC
TRBV30	14	.	TRBJ2-7	.	CAWIEAEAGYEQYF	TGTGCCTGGATCGAGGCCGAGGCCGGCTACGAGCAGTACTTC
TRBV18	14	.	TRBJ2-7	.	CASSTARASYEQYF	TGTGCCAGCTCCACGGCGAGGGCCAGCTACGAGCAGTACTTC
TRBV5-1	15	TRBD1	TRBJ1-2	.	CASSPWTGSGYGYTF	TGCGCCAGCAGCCCCTGGACAGGGTCGGGCTATGGCTACACCTTC
TRBV10-3	17	.	TRBJ1-1	.	CAISESRGGTVGIEAFF	TGTGCCATCAGTGAGTCGAGGGGAGGCACTGTGGGGATTGAAGCTTTCTTT
TRBV27	15	TRBD2	TRBJ2-7	.	CASRRSGGQNSEQYF	TGTGCCAGCAGACGTAGCGGGGGACAAAATAGCGAGCAGTACTTC
TRBV10-3	14	.	TRBJ2-3	few	CAISEGSRGDTQYF	TGTGCCATCAGTGAAGGCAGCCGGGGGGATACGCAGTATTTT
TRBV7-9	11	.	TRBJ2-3	.	CAEASTDTQYF	TGTGCCGAGGCCAGCACAGATACGCAGTATTTT
TRBV27	15	.	TRBJ1-1	.	CASSPRGVTNTEAFF	TGTGCCAGCAGTCCCCGGGGGGTGACAAACACTGAAGCTTTCTTT
TRBV5-1	15	TRBD2	TRBJ2-1	.	CASSLGTSGYNEQFF	TGCGCCAGCAGCTTGGGGACTAGCGGTTACAATGAGCAGTTCTTC
TRBV4-1	15	TRBD1	TRBJ2-1	.	CASSQALQGGNEQFF	TGCGCCAGCAGCCAAGCACTACAGGGGGGTAATGAGCAGTTCTTC
TRBV7-2	15	TRBD1	TRBJ2-7	few	CASSLVGQGLYEQYF	TGTGCCAGCAGCTTAGTAGGACAGGGGTTGTACGAGCAGTACTTC
TRBV9	13	TRBD1	TRBJ2-1	.	CASSQTQGNEQFF	TGTGCCAGCAGCCAGACACAGGGGAATGAGCAGTTCTTC
TRBV29-1	14	TRBD2	TRBJ2-3	.	CSHRSGGARDTQYF	TGCAGCCACCGTAGCGGGGGGGCCAGAGATACGCAGTATTTT
TRBV2	12	.	TRBJ1-2	.	CASIGDSYGYTF	TGTGCCAGCATTGGAGACAGCTATGGCTACACCTTC
TRBV13	13	.	TRBJ1-1	.	CASSSYMNTEAFF	TGTGCCAGCAGCTCTTATATGAACACTGAAGCTTTCTTT
TRBV9	16	.	TRBJ2-7	.	CASSAGAGKIPYEQYF	TGTGCCAGCAGCGCCGGTGCAGGAAAAATTCCCTACGAGCAGTACTTC
TRBV4-1	17	.	TRBJ2-3	.	CASSQVISGLSTDTQYF	TGCGCCAGCAGCCAGGTTATCTCGGGACTCAGCACAGATACGCAGTATTTT
TRBV25-1	13	TRBD1	TRBJ2-7	.	CATAGTGLNEQYF	TGTGCCACCGCCGGGACAGGTTTGAACGAGCAGTACTTC
TRBV7-6	16	TRBD2	TRBJ2-5	.	CASSSLGLAGQETQYF	TGTGCCAGCAGCTCCTTGGGACTAGCGGGACAAGAGACCCAGTACTTC
TRBV27	14	.	TRBJ1-2	once	CASSRDRVIYGYTF	TGTGCCAGCAGCCGTGACAGAGTCATCTATGGCTACACCTTC
TRBV27	13	.	TRBJ2-7	.	CASSQDSSYEQYF	TGTGCCAGCAGTCAGGACAGCTCCTACGAGCAGTACTTC
TRBV6-5	15	TRBD1	TRBJ1-2	.	CASRAGGQGALGYTF	TGTGCCAGCAGGGCAGGCGGACAGGGGGCTTTAGGCTACACCTTC
TRBV5-1	15	TRBD2	TRBJ2-1	.	CASKSGRGSYNEQFF	TGCGCCAGCAAGAGCGGGAGGGGCTCCTACAATGAGCAGTTCTTC
TRBV6-4	13	.	TRBJ1-2	.	CASSPGLNYGYTF	TGTGCCAGCAGTCCGGGACTCAACTATGGCTACACCTTC